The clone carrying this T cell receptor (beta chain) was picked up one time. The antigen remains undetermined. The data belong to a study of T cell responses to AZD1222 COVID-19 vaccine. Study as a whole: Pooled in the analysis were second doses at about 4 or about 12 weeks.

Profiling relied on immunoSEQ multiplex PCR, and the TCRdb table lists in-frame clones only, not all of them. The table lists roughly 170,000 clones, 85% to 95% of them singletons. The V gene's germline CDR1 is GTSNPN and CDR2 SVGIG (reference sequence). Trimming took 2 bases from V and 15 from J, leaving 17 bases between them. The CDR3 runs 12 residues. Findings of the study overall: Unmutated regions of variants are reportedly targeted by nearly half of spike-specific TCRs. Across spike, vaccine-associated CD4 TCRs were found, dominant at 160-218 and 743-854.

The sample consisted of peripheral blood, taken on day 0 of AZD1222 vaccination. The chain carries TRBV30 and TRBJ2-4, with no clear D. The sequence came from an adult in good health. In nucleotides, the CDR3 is TGTGCCTGGAGTTCTCCAGCAAGGACCTTGTACTTC. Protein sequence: CAWSSPARTLYF. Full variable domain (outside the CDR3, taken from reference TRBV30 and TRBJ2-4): SQTIHQWPATLVQPVGSPLSLECTVEGTSNPNLYWYRQAAGRGLQLLFYSVGIGQISSEVPQNLSASRPQDRQFILSSKKLLLSDSGFYLCAWSSPARTLYFGAGTRLSVL.